This is a list of T cell receptor beta chains from one sample in a study of CD8 T cells in ankylosing spondylitis. TCRdb ran MiXCR on the 5' RACE reads and lists one entry per CDR3 protein. The sample lists a few hundred thousand distinct CDR3 sequences; approximately 20% were seen once. What was sequenced was blood, either unsorted or a sorted T cell fraction (not recorded which). The receptors originated from a male donor with ankylosing spondylitis or in good health (not recorded which). CDR3s include the opening cysteine and the closing phenylalanine or tryptophan. The D gene is left open where the match is weak. Part of the rows lack a size; the others show once, few, many or a class for expanded clones.

j_gene: TRBJ2-3
abundance: few
v_gene: TRBV10-3
d_gene: TRBD2
CDR3nt: TGTGCCATCAAAATGGAACTAGCGGGGGGGCCGACAGATACGCAGTATTTT
CDR3aa: CAIKMELAGGPTDTQYF

j_gene: TRBJ2-7
abundance: -
v_gene: TRBV21-1
d_gene: -
CDR3nt: TGTGCCAGCAGCCACACCCCCAGAGGGGAAAGGTCCTACGAGCAGTACTTC
CDR3aa: CASSHTPRGERSYEQYF

j_gene: TRBJ2-7
abundance: -
v_gene: TRBV29-1
d_gene: -
CDR3nt: TGCAGCGTTGTACAGACCTACTCCTACGAGCAGTACTTC
CDR3aa: CSVVQTYSYEQYF

j_gene: TRBJ1-2
abundance: few
v_gene: TRBV9
d_gene: -
CDR3nt: TGTGCCAGCAGCGTAGCTACGCGGGGGGACTATGGCTACACCTTC
CDR3aa: CASSVATRGDYGYTF

j_gene: TRBJ1-2
abundance: few
v_gene: TRBV4-1
d_gene: -
CDR3nt: TGCGCCAGCAGCCAAGATCAGGTGGTTACCTATGGCTACACCTTC
CDR3aa: CASSQDQVVTYGYTF

j_gene: TRBJ2-4
abundance: few
v_gene: TRBV5-4
d_gene: -
CDR3nt: TGTGCCAGCAGCACCCCGGGGGCCAAAAACATTCAGTACTTC
CDR3aa: CASSTPGAKNIQYF

j_gene: TRBJ2-3
abundance: -
v_gene: TRBV20-1
d_gene: -
CDR3nt: TGCAGTGCTAGAGTACAAGGCACAGATACGCAGTATTTT
CDR3aa: CSARVQGTDTQYF

j_gene: TRBJ2-5
abundance: -
v_gene: TRBV3-1
d_gene: -
CDR3nt: TGTGCCAGCAGCCAACTGAGTTGGGAGACCCAGTACTTC
CDR3aa: CASSQLSWETQYF

j_gene: TRBJ2-5
abundance: few
v_gene: TRBV28
d_gene: -
CDR3nt: TGTGCCAGCAGTTTGTCAGGCCCAGGTACCCAGTACTTC
CDR3aa: CASSLSGPGTQYF

j_gene: TRBJ1-2
abundance: -
v_gene: TRBV10-3
d_gene: TRBD1
CDR3nt: TGTGCCATCAGTGATAGACAGGGGGCGCAGAACTATGGCTACACCTTC
CDR3aa: CAISDRQGAQNYGYTF

j_gene: TRBJ2-1
abundance: few
v_gene: TRBV19
d_gene: TRBD1
CDR3nt: TGTGCCAGTAGTATGCCAGGGGGAAATGAGCAGTTCTTC
CDR3aa: CASSMPGGNEQFF

j_gene: TRBJ2-2
abundance: -
v_gene: TRBV24-1
d_gene: -
CDR3nt: TGTGACCCAAGGGGAACCGGGGAGCTGTTTTTT
CDR3aa: CDPRGTGELFF